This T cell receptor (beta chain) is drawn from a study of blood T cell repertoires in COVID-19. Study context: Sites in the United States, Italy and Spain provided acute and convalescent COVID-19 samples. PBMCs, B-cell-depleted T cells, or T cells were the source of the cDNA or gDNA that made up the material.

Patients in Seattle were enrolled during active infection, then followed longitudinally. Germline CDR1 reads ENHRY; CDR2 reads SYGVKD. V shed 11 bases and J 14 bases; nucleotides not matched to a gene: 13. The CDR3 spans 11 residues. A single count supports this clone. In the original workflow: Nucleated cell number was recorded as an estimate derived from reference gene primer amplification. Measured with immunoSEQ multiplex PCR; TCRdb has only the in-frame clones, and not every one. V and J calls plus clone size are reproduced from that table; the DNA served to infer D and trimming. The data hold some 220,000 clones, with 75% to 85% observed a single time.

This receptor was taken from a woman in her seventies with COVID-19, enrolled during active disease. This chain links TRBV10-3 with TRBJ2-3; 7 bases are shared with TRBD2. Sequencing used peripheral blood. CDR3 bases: TGTGCCTCCCGAGCGGGGCTAGTTGGGTATTTT. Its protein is CASRAGLVGYF.